This T cell receptor beta chain originates from a study of T cell clones after liver transplantation (dated by TCRdb to between 2018 and 2021). Background for the entire study: The samples were obtained from ITN030ST, a randomized trial that attempted immunosuppression withdrawal within 2 years after liver transplantation. Donor-reactive T cell clones were identified by TCRbeta sequencing after a pre-transplant mixed lymphocyte reaction and then tracked in post-transplant blood. Third party-reactive TCRbeta sequences from pre-transplant MLRs were also identified as an antigen-independent comparator for donor-reactive sequences. Three of the eight recipients were HCV-positive; the others were transplanted for non-autoimmune, non-viral indications. No induction therapy was given to the subjects, and standard immunosuppression was administered until randomization at 12-24 months post-transplant. Tolerance was defined as complete withdrawal of immunosuppression for at least one year without a rise in liver enzymes beyond twice the upper limit of normal. The studied cohort comprised 8 liver transplant recipients, 3 classified as tolerant and 5 as non-tolerant.

The CDR3 goes from the cysteine to the phenylalanine over 15 residues. This entry keeps only the CDR3 DNA: 45 bases, framed from base 1. Trimming removed 0 bases from V and 4 bases from J, leaving 11 bases between the germline ends. The germline V gene (reference sequence) sets CDR1 to SGHNT and CDR2 to YYREEE. To note about this clone: Its antigen is unknown. No base quality information exists; no much larger clone differs at one position.

Alloreactive TCRbeta sequences were defined by sequencing the proliferating CFSE-low cells from the MLR. In the CFSE-MLRs, pre-transplant recipient cells were stimulated either by donor PBMCs, splenocytes or lymph node cells, or by third-party PBMCs. All 8 studied subjects were randomized to withdrawal of immunosuppression. The Qiagen DNeasy Blood and Tissue Kit was used to isolate genomic DNA. General conclusions and limits of the study: In 5 of 8 subjects, regardless of tolerance or HCV status, circulating donor-reactive CD4 TCRbeta sequences dropped significantly post-transplant. Because no allograft tissue specimens were available, donor-reactive T cells may have migrated into the graft instead of being deleted. In a couple of subjects, low numbers of available donor cells limited the measurable donor-reactive repertoire. Once repertoire turnover was taken into account, donor-reactive detection showed a significant reduction for CD4 in 7 of 8 subjects and for CD8 in 8 of 8. Donor-reactive sequences decreased more than third party-reactive sequences, which suggests partial antigen-specific deletion that was not related to withdrawal success. Conclusions were preliminary, limited by small, heterogeneous patient numbers and non-standardized post-transplant time points.

Frozen genomic DNA underwent high-throughput TCRbeta CDR3 sequencing by immunoSEQ, including PCR amplification, mapping, bias correction and internal controls. Concerning the study's data processing: Productive rearrangements were kept, and unique TCRbeta sequences were defined by CDR3 nucleotide sequence plus V and J gene. For classification of a sequence as donor-reactive, at least 5-fold expansion in CFSE-low cells relative to unstimulated pre-transplant cells and a frequency of at least 0.01% were required. Minimum frequency thresholds were set for each subject on the basis of the unstimulated sample with the lowest template count, so that a detection power of at least 90% was ensured. Repertoire turnover was measured by Jensen-Shannon divergence between the top 1000 TCRbeta sequences post- and pre-transplant. Two-sided Fisher's exact tests were used to test for changes in how often donor-reactive sequences were detected. TCRdb provides this immuneACCESS table in a form limited to in-frame rearrangements. Some clones are lacking; in checked studies, under half of them reflect an unresolved V gene, and why the rest are absent is not known. V and J calls and clone size are given by that table; D and trimming were obtained from the DNA. A total of about 2,900 clones appear in this sample, roughly 25% of them only once. Roughly 15% of the sample is taken by the ten largest.

This TCR came from a human patient who received a liver transplant. Post transplant, some T cells may arise from the graft donor. Input material: CD4+ T cells from PBMCs cultured with third-party cells. The sequence joins TRBV5-4 to TRBJ2-1, and perhaps TRBD2 as D gene, on 7 matching bases. Here is the DNA: TGTGCCAGCAGCTTGGGGGGAGGGACATACAATGAGCAGTTCTTC. This is translated as CASSLGGGTYNEQFF.